This T cell receptor (beta chain) was observed in a study of blood T cells in healthy people across ages. Study-level results: It was held that diversity estimates obtained from one million T cells represented underestimates.

PCR was performed a second time for about 7 to 12 cycles using a sample-barcoded 5' primer and a J-beta primer mix. With 12 random nucleotides, a template-switch adaptor tagged each individual cDNA molecule. TCRdb re-called the 5' RACE reads through MiXCR, storing one row per CDR3 protein. The sample consists of 1.8 million or so distinct CDR3 sequences, about two fifths of them appearing once. Germline CDR1 and CDR2: MNHEY and SVGEGT. The ends were cut back, 0 bases at V and 3 bases at J, with 23 bases in the middle. The CDR3 is made up of 19 amino acids. With regard to this clonotype: Its specificity is not known.

The sequence was collected from a human donor in good health. The specimen was blood. The chain carries TRBV6-2 or TRBV6-3 and TRBJ1-2, with a possible D match to TRBD1 (6 bases). The CDR3 is CASSYSTGTVYPRDYGYTF. The CDR3 nucleotides are TGTGCCAGCAGTTACTCCACAGGGACCGTCTACCCTAGAGACTATGGCTACACCTTC.